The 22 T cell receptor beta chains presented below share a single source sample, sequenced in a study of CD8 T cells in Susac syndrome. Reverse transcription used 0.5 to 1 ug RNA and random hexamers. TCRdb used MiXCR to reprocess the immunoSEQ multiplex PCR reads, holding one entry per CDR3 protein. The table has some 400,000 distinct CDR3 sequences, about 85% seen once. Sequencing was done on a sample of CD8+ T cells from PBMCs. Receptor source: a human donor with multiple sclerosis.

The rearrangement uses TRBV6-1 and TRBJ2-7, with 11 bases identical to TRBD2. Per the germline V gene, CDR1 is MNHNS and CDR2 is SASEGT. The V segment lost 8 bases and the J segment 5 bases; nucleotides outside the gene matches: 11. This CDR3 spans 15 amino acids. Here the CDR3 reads CASAGPTSGSDEQYF. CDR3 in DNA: TGTGCCAGCGCGGGTCCCACTAGCGGGAGTGACGAGCAGTACTTC.

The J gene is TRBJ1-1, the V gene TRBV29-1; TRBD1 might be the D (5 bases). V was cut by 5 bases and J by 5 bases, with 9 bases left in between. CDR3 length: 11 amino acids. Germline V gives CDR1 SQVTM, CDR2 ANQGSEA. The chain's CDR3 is CSVRRETEAFF. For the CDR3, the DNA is TGCAGCGTTCGCAGGGAAACTGAAGCTTTCTTT.

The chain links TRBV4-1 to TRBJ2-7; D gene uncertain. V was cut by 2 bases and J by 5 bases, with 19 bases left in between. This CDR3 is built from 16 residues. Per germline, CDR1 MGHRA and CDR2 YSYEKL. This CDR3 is CASSQYNTDPSDEQYF. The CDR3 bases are TGCGCCAGCAGCCAATACAACACGGACCCCTCGGACGAGCAGTACTTC.

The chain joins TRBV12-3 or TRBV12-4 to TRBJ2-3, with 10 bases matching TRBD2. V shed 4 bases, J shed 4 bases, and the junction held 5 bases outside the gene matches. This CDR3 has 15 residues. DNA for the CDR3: TGTGCCAGCAGTTCTAGCGGGAGCGGGGCAGATACGCAGTATTTT. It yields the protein CASSSSGSGADTQYF.

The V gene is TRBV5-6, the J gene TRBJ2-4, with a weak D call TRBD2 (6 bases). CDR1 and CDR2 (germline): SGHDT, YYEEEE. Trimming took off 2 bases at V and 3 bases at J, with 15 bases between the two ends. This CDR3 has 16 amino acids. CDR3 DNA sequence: TGTGCCAGCAGCTTTGGGGCGGAGGGTGACAAAAACATTCAGTACTTC. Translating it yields CASSFGAEGDKNIQYF. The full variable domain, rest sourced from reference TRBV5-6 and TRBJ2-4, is DAGVTQSPTHLIKTRGQQVTLRCSPKSGHDTVSWYQQALGQGPQFIFQYYEEEERQRGNFPDRFSGHQFPNYSSELNVNALLLGDSALYLCASSFGAEGDKNIQYFGAGTRLSVL.

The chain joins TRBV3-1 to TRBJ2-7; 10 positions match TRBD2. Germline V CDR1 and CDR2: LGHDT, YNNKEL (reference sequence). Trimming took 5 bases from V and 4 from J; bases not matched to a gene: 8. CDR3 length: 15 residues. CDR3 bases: TGTGCCAGCAGCTCCTTAGCTAGCGGGGGTTACGAGCAGTACTTC. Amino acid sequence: CASSSLASGGYEQYF.

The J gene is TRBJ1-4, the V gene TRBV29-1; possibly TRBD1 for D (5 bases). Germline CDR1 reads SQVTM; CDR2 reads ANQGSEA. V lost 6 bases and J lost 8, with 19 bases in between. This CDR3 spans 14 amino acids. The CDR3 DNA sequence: TGCAGCGTGGGGTTTGAGGGACCCAAGGAAAAACTGTTTTTT. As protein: CSVGFEGPKEKLFF.

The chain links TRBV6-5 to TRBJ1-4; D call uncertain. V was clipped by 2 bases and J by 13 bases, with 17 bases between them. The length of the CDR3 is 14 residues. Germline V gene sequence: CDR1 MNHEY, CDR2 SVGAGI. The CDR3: CASSYSGQARGLFF. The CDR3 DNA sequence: TGTGCCAGCAGTTACAGCGGCCAGGCACGAGGACTGTTTTTT.

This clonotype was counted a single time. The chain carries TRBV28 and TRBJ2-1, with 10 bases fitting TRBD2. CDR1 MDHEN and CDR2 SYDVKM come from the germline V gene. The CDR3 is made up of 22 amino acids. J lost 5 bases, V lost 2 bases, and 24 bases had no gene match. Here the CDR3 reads CASSLVARQGGLADTLDNEQFF. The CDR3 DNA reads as TGTGCCAGCAGTTTAGTAGCCCGACAGGGAGGACTAGCGGATACCCTAGACAATGAGCAGTTCTTC.

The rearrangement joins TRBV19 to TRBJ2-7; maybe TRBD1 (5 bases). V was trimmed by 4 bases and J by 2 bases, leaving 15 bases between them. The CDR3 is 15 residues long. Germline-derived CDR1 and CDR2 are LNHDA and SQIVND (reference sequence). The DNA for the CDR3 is TGTGCCAGTAGTAAACGGCCAGGGTTGACCTACGAGCAGTACTTC. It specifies CASSKRPGLTYEQYF.

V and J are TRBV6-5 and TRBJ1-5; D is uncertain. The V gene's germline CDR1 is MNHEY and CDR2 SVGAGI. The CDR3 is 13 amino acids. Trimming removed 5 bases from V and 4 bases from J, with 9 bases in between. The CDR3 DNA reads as TGTGCCAGCAGTGCTCGAGTGAATCAGCCCCAGCATTTT. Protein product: CASSARVNQPQHF.

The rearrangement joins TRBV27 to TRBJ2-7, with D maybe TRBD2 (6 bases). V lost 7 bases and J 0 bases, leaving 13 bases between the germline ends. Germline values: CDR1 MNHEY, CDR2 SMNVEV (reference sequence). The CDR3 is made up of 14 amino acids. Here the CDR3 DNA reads TGTGCCAGCACCGGGCGGGGAAGCTCCTACGAGCAGTACTTC. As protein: CASTGRGSSYEQYF.

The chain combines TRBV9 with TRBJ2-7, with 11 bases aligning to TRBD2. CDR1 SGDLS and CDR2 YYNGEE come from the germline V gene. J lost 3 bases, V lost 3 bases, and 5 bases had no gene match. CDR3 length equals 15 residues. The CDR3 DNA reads TGTGCCAGCAGCGGGGGAACTAGCGGGGGCTACGAGCAGTACTTC. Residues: CASSGGTSGGYEQYF.

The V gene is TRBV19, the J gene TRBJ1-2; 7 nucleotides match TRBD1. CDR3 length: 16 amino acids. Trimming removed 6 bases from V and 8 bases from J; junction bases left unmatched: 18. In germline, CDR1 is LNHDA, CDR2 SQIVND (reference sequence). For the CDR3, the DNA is TGTGCCAGTAGCCAGTTCCCAGACAGGGCTATGGACGGCTACACCTTC. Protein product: CASSQFPDRAMDGYTF.

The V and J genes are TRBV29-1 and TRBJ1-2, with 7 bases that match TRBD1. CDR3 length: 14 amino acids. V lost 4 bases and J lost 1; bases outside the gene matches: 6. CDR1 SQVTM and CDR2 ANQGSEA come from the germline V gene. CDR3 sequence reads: CSVVGTEDNYGYTF. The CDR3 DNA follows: TGCAGCGTTGTTGGGACAGAGGATAACTATGGCTACACCTTC.

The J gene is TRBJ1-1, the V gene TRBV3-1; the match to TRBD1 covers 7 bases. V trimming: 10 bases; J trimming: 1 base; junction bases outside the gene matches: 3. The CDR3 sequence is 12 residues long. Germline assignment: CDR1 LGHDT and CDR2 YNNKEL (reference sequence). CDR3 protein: CATRQGNTEAFF. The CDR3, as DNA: TGTGCCACCCGACAGGGGAACACTGAAGCTTTCTTT.

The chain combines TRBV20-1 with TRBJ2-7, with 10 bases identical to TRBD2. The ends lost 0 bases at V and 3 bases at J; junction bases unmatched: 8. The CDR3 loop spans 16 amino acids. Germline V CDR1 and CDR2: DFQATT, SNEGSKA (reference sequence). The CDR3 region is CSARDSGLAGDYEQYF. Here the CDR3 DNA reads TGCAGTGCTAGAGACAGCGGGCTAGCGGGAGACTACGAGCAGTACTTC.

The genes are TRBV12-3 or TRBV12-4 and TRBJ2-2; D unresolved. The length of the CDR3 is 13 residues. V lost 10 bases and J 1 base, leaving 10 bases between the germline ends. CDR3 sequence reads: CATAPGNTGELFF. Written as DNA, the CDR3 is TGTGCCACAGCCCCGGGGAACACCGGGGAGCTGTTTTTT.

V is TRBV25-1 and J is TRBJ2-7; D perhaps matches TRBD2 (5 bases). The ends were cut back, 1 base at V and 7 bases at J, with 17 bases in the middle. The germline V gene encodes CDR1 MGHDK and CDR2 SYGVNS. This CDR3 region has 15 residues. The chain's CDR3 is CASSELLGELTEQYF. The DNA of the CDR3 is TGTGCCAGCAGTGAATTACTCGGGGAACTTACAGAGCAGTACTTC.

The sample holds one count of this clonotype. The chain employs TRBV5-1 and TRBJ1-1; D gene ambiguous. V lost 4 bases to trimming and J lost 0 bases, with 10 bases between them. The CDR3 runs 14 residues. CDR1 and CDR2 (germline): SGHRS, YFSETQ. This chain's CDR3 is CASSPTPMNTEAFF. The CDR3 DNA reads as TGCGCCAGCAGCCCGACACCGATGAACACTGAAGCTTTCTTT.

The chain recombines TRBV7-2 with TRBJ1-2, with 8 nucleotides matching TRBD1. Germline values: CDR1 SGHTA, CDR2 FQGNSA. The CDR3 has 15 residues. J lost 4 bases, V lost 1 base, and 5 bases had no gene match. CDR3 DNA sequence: TGTGCCAGCAGCTTAGACCCACAGGGGGGCTATGGCTACACCTTC. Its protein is CASSLDPQGGYGYTF.

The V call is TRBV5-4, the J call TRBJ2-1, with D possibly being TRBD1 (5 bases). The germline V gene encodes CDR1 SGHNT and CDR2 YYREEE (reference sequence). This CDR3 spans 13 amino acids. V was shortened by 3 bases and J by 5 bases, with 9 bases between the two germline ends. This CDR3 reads CASSYPGNNEQFF. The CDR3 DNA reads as TGTGCCAGCAGCTATCCAGGGAACAATGAGCAGTTCTTC.